Following are 14 T cell receptor beta chains from one sample sequenced in a study of cytomegalovirus exposure and HLA in healthy donors. PCR amplification relied on 60 Vbeta primers (plus 13 Jbeta primers). Clones were sequenced by immunoSEQ multiplex PCR, and TCRdb holds only the in-frame ones, with some missing. The top ten hold about 1.6% of the sample, which has approximately 100,000 clones, 75% to 85% seen once. What was sequenced was PBMCs. Receptors were obtained from a man aged 45 to 65 in good health and CMV-seronegative.

The chain links TRBV14 to TRBJ1-4; D is perhaps TRBD1 (5 bases). With 1 base removed from V and 4 bases from J, the gap between germline ends came to 13 bases. Germline V lookup: CDR1 SGHDN, CDR2 FVKESK. The CDR3 has 16 amino acids. The CDR3: CASSQGSPGLNEKLFF. The CDR3 DNA follows: TGTGCCAGCAGCCAAGGCTCGCCAGGGCTTAATGAAAAACTGTTTTTT.

This chain links TRBV5-1 with TRBJ2-1; D is unclear. Germline CDR1 reads SGHRS; CDR2 reads YFSETQ. The length of the CDR3 is 14 residues. The germline V and J ends were trimmed by 1 base and 1 base, with 6 bases remaining between them. CDR3 sequence reads: CASSLYNSYNEQFF. CDR3 nucleotide sequence: TGCGCCAGCAGCTTGTACAATTCCTACAATGAGCAGTTCTTC.

This clone was counted once. The chain couples TRBV7-3 to TRBJ1-2; possible D gene TRBD1, 5 bases. V lost 0 bases and J 3 bases, leaving 8 bases between the germline ends. Germline CDR1 and CDR2: SGHTA and FQGTGA. This CDR3 is 14 amino acids long. CDR3: CASSLTPGDYGYTF. In DNA, the CDR3 is TGTGCCAGCAGCTTAACCCCGGGGGACTATGGCTACACCTTC.

This sequence joins TRBV7-9 and TRBJ2-4; a weak D match, TRBD2 (5 bases). The CDR3 has 17 amino acids. CDR1 and CDR2 from the germline V gene are SEHNR and FQNEAQ (reference sequence). Between the trimmed V and J ends, which lost 5 bases and 0 bases, there was a span of 17 bases. CDR3 nucleotides: TGTGCCAGCAGCCCTTGGGAGAGCCCCAAAGCCAAAAACATTCAGTACTTC. It translates to CASSPWESPKAKNIQYF.

The CDR3 bases are TGTGCCAGCACCGTGGACAGGGGTCGAGAAAAACTGTTTTTT. This gives the protein CASTVDRGREKLFF. V usage is TRBV6-6 and J usage is TRBJ1-4, with TRBD1 identical over 9 bases. The CDR3 extends over 14 amino acids. The V segment lost 7 bases and the J segment 8 bases; nucleotides outside the gene matches: 8. CDR1 is MNHNY and CDR2 is SVGAGI in the germline V gene (reference sequence).

This chain connects TRBV5-1 to TRBJ1-1; D is perhaps TRBD1 (5 bases). CDR3 length equals 14 residues. Germline CDR1 SGHRS, CDR2 YFSETQ. Trimming pared 1 base from V and 1 base from J, leaving 8 bases between. The CDR3 DNA sequence: TGCGCCAGCAGCTTGTCAGGGTCGAACACTGAAGCTTTCTTT. It codes for CASSLSGSNTEAFF.

This clone occurred a few times. The CDR3 nucleotides read TGTGCCAGTAGTCCCACCCAGGGAACCTACGAGCAGTACTTC. It specifies CASSPTQGTYEQYF. This chain connects TRBV19 to TRBJ2-5; TRBD1 might be the D (5 bases). The DNA end favors TRBJ2-7, so the J call may be wrong. In germline, CDR1 is LNHDA, CDR2 SQIVND (reference sequence). CDR3 length: 14 residues.

The gene calls are TRBV11-2 and TRBJ2-3; 8 nucleotides align to TRBD2. J gave up 6 bases and V 2 bases, and 19 bases lay outside the gene matches. CDR1 and CDR2 (germline): SGHAT, FQNNGV. This CDR3 region has 19 residues. CDR3 in amino acids: CASSLSGTQRGFRRDTQYF. The CDR3 coding sequence is TGTGCCAGCAGCTTAAGCGGGACCCAGCGGGGGTTTAGGAGGGATACGCAGTATTTT.

V is TRBV12-5 and J is TRBJ2-5; 7 bases are shared with TRBD1. This CDR3 comprises 14 residues. V was clipped by 5 bases and J by 5 bases; unmatched bases: 8. Germline V gene data show CDR1 as LGHNT and CDR2 as FRNRAP. The CDR3 here is CASGHRGIWETQYF. The CDR3 DNA follows: TGTGCTAGTGGTCACAGGGGAATTTGGGAGACCCAGTACTTC.

The chain links TRBV6-5 to TRBJ1-6, with D perhaps TRBD1 (6 bases). Germline V lookup: CDR1 MNHEY, CDR2 SVGAGI. Trimming left V 2 bases short and J 0 bases short, with 8 bases between. The CDR3 totals 16 residues. DNA of the CDR3: TGTGCCAGCAGTTACCTACAGGGCTCCTATAATTCACCCCTCCACTTT. It yields the protein CASSYLQGSYNSPLHF.

This clone turned up a few times. One end of the junction does not line up with germline, which may come from a read error. The chain combines TRBV7-9 with TRBJ2-4; possible D gene TRBD1, 6 bases. The CDR3 sequence is 15 residues long. The germline V gene encodes CDR1 SEHNR and CDR2 FQNEAQ (reference sequence). The CDR3 DNA reads TGTTCCAGCACCTCGGTCAGGGGATCTAAAAACATTCAGTACTTC. Amino acids: CSSTSVRGSKNIQYF.

CDR3 sequence reads: CASSGPGDYGYTF. The CDR3, as DNA: TGTGCCAGCAGCGGACCAGGGGACTATGGCTACACCTTC. V and J are TRBV9 and TRBJ1-2; tentative D call: TRBD1 (6 bases). The CDR3 contains 13 residues. CDR1 and CDR2 (germline): SGDLS, YYNGEE. V dropped 3 bases and J dropped 3 bases, with 9 bases sitting between them. Based on the CDR3 plus reference TRBV9 and TRBJ1-2, the full variable domain is DSGVTQTPKHLITATGQRVTLRCSPRSGDLSVYWYQQSLDQGLQFLIQYYNGEERAKGNILERFSAQQFPDLHSELNLSSLELGDSALYFCASSGPGDYGYTFGSGTRLTVV.

This clone occurred a few times. The chain recombines TRBV6-1 with TRBJ1-5; D remains ambiguous. This CDR3 is 13 amino acids long. Trimming cost V 3 bases and J 7 bases, with 10 bases left between them. Per germline, CDR1 MNHNS and CDR2 SASEGT. CDR3: CASSELGRQPQHF. The CDR3 region has the DNA TGTGCCAGCAGTGAGCTAGGAAGGCAGCCCCAGCATTTT.

The V and J genes are TRBV29-1 and TRBJ1-1; D gene unclear. Trimming removed 6 bases from V and 3 bases from J, with 11 bases in between. CDR1 and CDR2 (germline): SQVTM, ANQGSEA. This CDR3 is 12 amino acids long. The CDR3 protein is CSVEAGDTEAFF. The CDR3 DNA is TGCAGCGTCGAGGCCGGGGACACTGAAGCTTTCTTT.